This TCR beta chain was captured in a study of T-cell reconstitution after alpha-beta-depleted transplantation in children. Molecular barcoding with unique molecular identifiers was used for the TCRbeta library. TCRdb passed the PCR reads through MiXCR, listing each CDR3 protein once. The repertoire holds some 550,000 distinct CDR3 sequences, with around 20% as singletons. Per the germline V gene, CDR1 is SEHNR and CDR2 is FQNEAQ (reference sequence). The CDR3 has 15 residues. V was trimmed by 5 bases and J by 0 bases, leaving 13 bases between them. The rearrangement uses TRBV7-9 and TRBJ1-2; D possibly corresponds to TRBD1 (6 bases). The sample consisted of PBMCs from the stem cell graft donor, taken from the stem cell graft. This receptor was taken from a human donor who donated a stem cell graft to a child with acute lymphoblastic leukemia. CDR3 coding DNA: TGTGCCAGCAGCCCACAAGGACAGCCTAACTATGGCTACACCTTC. Translated: CASSPQGQPNYGYTF.